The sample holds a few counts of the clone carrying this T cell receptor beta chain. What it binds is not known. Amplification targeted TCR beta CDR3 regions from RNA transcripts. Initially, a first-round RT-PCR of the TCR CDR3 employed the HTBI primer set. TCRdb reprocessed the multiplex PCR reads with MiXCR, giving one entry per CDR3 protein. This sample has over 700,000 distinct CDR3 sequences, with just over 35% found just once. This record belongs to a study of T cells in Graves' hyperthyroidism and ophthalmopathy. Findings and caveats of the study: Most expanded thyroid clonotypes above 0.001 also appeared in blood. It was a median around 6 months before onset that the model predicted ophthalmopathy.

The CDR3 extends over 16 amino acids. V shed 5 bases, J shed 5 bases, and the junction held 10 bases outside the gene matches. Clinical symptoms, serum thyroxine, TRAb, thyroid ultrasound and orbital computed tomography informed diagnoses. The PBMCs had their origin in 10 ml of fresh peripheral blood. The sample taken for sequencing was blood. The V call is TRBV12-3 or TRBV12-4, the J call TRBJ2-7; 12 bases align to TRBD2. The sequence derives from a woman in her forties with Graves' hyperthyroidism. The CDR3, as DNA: TGTGCCAGCAGTGGGAGACTAGCGGGAGTTACTGACGAGCAGTACTTC. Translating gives CASSGRLAGVTDEQYF.